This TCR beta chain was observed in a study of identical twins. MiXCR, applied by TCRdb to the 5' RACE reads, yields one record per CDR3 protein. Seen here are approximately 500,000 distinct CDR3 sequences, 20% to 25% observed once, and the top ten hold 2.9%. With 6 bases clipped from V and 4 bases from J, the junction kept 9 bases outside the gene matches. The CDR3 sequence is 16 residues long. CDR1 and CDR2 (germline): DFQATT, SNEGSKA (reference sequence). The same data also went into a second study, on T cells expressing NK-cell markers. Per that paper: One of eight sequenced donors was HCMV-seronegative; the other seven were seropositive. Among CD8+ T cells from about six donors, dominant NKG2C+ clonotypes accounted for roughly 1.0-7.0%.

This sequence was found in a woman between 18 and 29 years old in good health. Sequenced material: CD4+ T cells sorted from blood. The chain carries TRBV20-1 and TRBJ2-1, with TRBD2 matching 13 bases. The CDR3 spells CSALPRTSGGYNEQFF. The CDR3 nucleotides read TGCAGTGCCCTGCCAAGGACTAGCGGGGGTTACAATGAGCAGTTCTTC.